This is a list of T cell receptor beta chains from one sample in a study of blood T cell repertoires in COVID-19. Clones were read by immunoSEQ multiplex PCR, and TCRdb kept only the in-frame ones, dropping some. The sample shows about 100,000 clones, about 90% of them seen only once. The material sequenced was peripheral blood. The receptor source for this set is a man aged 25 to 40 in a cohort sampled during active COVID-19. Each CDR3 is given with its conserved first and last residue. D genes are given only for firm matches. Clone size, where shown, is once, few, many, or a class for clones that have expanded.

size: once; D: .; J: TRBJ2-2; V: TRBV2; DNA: TGTGCCAGCAGGGGGGGGCCGACCGGGGAGCTGTTTTTT; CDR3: CASRGGPTGELFF
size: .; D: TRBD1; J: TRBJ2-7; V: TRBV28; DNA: TGTGCCAGCAGACCAGGGGGTGCAGGGTACGAGCAGTACTTC; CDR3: CASRPGGAGYEQYF
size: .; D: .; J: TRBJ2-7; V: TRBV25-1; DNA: TGTGCCAGCAGTCCTACCGGGTACGAGCAGTACTTC; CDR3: CASSPTGYEQYF
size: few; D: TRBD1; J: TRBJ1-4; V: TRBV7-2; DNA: TGTGCCAGCAGCTTAGCGGGGACAGGGGCCGAAAAACTGTTTTTT; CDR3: CASSLAGTGAEKLFF
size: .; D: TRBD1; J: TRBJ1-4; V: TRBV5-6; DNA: TGTGCCAGCAGCTGGACAGGGTCTACTAATGAAAAACTGTTTTTT; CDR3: CASSWTGSTNEKLFF
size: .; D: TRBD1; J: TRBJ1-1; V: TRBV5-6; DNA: TGTGCCAGCAGCCTTTTTCCCGACAGGGCGGGTTTGAACACTGAAGCTTTCTTT; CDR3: CASSLFPDRAGLNTEAFF
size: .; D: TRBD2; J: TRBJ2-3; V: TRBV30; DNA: TGTGCCCGCTCCCCCCCCGAGCGGGGGGGCAGTATAGATACGCAGTATTTT; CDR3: CARSPPERGGSIDTQYF
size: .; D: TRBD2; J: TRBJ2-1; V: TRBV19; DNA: TGTGCCAGTAGTTCAGACCGGACTAGCGGGGGGGCCTTGGATGAGCAGTTCTTC; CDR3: CASSSDRTSGGALDEQFF
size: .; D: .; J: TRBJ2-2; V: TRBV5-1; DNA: TGCGCCAGCAGCTCTGGCCCGGGAGCCGGGGAGCTGTTTTTT; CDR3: CASSSGPGAGELFF
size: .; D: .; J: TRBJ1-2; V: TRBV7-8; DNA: TGTGCCAGCAGTCCCGGGTTGGGCAGAGAAGGGGATGGCTACACCTTC; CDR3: CASSPGLGREGDGYTF
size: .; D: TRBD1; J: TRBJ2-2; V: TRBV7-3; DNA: TGTGCCAGCAGCTCAGACAGGGCCGGGGAGCTGTTTTTT; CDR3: CASSSDRAGELFF
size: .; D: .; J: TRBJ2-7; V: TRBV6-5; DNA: TGTGCCAGCACCCGGGACTTTCTCCCATACGAGCAGTACTTC; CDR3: CASTRDFLPYEQYF
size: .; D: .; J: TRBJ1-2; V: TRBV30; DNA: TGTGCCTGGAGTGGGAGGGGTGGTTGGAGCCAAAACTATGGCTACACCTTC; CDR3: CAWSGRGGWSQNYGYTF
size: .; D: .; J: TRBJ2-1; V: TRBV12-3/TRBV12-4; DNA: TGTGCCAGCAGTTGGCACAATGAGCAGTTCTTC; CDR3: CASSWHNEQFF
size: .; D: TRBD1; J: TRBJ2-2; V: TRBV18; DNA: TGTGCCAGCTCACCACTCATAAGCAGGGGGAAGGCCGGGGAGCTGTTTTTT; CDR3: CASSPLISRGKAGELFF
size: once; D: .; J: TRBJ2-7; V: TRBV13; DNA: TGTGCCAGCAGCCCGCCGGGGGTATGGGGCGGGGAGCAGTACTTC; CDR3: CASSPPGVWGGEQYF
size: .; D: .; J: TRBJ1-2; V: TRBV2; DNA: TGTGCCAGCAGTGGACAGCCATATGGCTACACCTTC; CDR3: CASSGQPYGYTF
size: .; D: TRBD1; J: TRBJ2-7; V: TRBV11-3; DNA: TGTGCCAGCAGCTCCGGACAGGGGGCCCCCTACGAGCAGTACTTC; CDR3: CASSSGQGAPYEQYF
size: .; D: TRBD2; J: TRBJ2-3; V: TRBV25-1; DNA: TGTGCCAGCAGTCAACCTAGCGGGGGCACAGATACGCAGTATTTT; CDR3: CASSQPSGGTDTQYF
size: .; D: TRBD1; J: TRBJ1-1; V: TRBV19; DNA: TGTGCCAGTAGTATAACCTATGGACAGGGGATGAACACTGAAGCTTTCTTT; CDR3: CASSITYGQGMNTEAFF
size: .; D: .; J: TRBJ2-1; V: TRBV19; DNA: TGTGCCAGTAGTATGGTGGGCGGGGCTACCTACAATGAGCAGTTCTTC; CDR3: CASSMVGGATYNEQFF
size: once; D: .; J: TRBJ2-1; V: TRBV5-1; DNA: TGCGCCAGCAGCCACAGGGACCTAGGGAATGAGCAGTTCTTC; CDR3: CASSHRDLGNEQFF
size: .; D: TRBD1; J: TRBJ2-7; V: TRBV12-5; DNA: TGTGCTAGTGGTTTGGTCCAGGGGGATTCGGGCGAGCAGTACTTC; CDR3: CASGLVQGDSGEQYF
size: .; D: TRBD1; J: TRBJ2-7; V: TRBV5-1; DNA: TGCGCCAGCAGCTTGGAATCCCCGGGACAGGGGGCCTACGAGCAGTACTTC; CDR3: CASSLESPGQGAYEQYF
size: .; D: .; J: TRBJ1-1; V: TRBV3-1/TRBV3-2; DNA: TGTGCCAGCAGCCAAGCGGGTTACACTGAAGCTTTCTTT; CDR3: CASSQAGYTEAFF
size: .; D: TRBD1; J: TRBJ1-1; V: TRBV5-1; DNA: TGCGCCAGCAGCCCTGGGACAGCGAACACTGAAGCTTTCTTT; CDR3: CASSPGTANTEAFF
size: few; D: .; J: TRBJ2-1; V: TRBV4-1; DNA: TGCGCCAGCAGCCAAAGCCTAACTACACGGGGTTACAATGAGCAGTTCTTC; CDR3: CASSQSLTTRGYNEQFF
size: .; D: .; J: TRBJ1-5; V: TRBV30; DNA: TGTGCCTGGAGTGTCGGAGGGAGCAGCAATCAGCCCCAGCATTTT; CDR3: CAWSVGGSSNQPQHF
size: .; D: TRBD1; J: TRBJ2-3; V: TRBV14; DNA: TGTGCCAGCAGCCAAGGACAGGGGGAGACGGTACGAGATACGCAGTATTTT; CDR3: CASSQGQGETVRDTQYF
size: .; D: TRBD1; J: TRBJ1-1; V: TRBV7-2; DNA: TGTGCCAGCAGCTTTACAGGGGGAGGGGACACTGAAGCTTTCTTT; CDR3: CASSFTGGGDTEAFF
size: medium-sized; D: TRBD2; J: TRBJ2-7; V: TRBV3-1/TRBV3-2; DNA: TGTGCCAGCAGCCTGGGGCTAGCGGATTCCTCCTACGAGCAGTACTTC; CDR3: CASSLGLADSSYEQYF
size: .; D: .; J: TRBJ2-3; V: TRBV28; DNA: TGTGCCAGCAGTTTAGGCGCCGTTGGGCCCACAGATACGCAGTATTTT; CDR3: CASSLGAVGPTDTQYF
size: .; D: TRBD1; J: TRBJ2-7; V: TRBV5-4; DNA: TGTGCCAGCAGCCGACAGGGTATCTACGAGCAGTACTTC; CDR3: CASSRQGIYEQYF
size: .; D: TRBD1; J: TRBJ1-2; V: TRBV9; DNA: TGTGCCAGCAGCCCCTGGACAGGGCAGAACTATGGCTACACCTTC; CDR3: CASSPWTGQNYGYTF
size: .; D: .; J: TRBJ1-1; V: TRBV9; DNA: TGTGCCAGCAGCGTAGGGCCCGGGGCCGGGGGCACTGAAGCTTTCTTT; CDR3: CASSVGPGAGGTEAFF
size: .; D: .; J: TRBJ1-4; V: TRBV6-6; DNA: TGTGCCAGCCATCCCCCGGGGGTAGGAGAAAAACTGTTTTTT; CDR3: CASHPPGVGEKLFF
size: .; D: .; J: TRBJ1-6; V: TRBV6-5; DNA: TGTGCCAGCACTGGCCGGAGTCGGAATTCACCCCTCCACTTT; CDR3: CASTGRSRNSPLHF
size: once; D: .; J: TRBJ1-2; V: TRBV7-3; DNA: TGTGCCAGCAGCTTAACATCCAGGGGATCGGGCTATGGCTACACCTTC; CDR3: CASSLTSRGSGYGYTF
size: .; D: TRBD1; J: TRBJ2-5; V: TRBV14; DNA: TGTGCCAGCAGCCAAGGTGGACAGGCCCAGTACTTC; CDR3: CASSQGGQAQYF
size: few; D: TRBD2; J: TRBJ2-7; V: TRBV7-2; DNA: TGTGCCAGCAGCTTGGGACTAGCGGGGGGGCGCGAGCAGTACTTC; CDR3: CASSLGLAGGREQYF